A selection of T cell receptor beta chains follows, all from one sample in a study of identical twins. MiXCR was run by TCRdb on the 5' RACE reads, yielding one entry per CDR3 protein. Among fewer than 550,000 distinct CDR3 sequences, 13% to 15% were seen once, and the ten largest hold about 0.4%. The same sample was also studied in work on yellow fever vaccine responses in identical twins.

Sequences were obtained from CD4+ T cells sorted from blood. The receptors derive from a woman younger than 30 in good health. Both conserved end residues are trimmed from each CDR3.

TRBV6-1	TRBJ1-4	ASSPPGVAKLF
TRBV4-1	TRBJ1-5	ASSQDRGNQPQH
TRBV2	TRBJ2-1	ASSQLAGLNEQF
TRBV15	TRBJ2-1	ATQDGLAGGKSNEQF
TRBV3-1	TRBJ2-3	ASCQNPGGADTQY
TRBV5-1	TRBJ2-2	ASYQGGPRTGELF
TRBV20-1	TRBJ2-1	SAHHRAGNEQF
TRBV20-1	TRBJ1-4	SAPGQPYQKLF
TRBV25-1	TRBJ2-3	ASSDPNRADTQY
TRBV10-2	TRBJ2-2	ASSESPRGTGELF
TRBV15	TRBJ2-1	ATSRDVLNEQF
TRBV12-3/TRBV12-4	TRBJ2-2	ASSLPQAEAELF
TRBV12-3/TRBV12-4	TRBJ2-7	ASSFGGTYEQY
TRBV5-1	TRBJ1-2	ASSLGQGGKVNGYT
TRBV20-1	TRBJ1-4	SAREGQYSEKLF
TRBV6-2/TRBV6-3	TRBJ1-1	ASSYGRAAF
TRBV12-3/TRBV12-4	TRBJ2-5	ASSLIPGTQY
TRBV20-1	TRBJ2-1	SASTGTSGGYNEQF
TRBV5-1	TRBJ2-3	ASSLGVDTQY
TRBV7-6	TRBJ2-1	ASSPRQSNEQF
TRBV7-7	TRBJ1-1	ASSFNRGMNTEAF
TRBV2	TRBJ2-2	ASKFTPTVGELF
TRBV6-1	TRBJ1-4	ASRAGQTNEKLF
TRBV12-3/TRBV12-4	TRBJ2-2	ASSRGIITSGELF
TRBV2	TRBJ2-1	ASREGERHNEQF
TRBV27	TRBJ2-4	ASRGTSGQNIQY
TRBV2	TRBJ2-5	ASSVTGGAETQY
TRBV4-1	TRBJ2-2	ASSQFDRDTGELF
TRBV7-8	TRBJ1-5	ASSTGSGQPQH
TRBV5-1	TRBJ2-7	ASRAGEQGRSYEQY
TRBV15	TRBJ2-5	ATSREDSNFQETQY
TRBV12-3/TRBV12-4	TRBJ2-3	ASSPYRGSTDTQY
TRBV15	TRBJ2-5	ATSRGYSGQETQY
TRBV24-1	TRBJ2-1	ATSALTSGKSSYNEQF
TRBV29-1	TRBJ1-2	SVDGDSNYGYT
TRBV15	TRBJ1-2	ATSRDGGDGYT
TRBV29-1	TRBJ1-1	SAVKDRGLAEAF
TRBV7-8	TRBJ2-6	ASSSHGPLSSGANVLT
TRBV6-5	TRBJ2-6	ASSYSPQGSSGANVLT